The rows below give T cell receptor beta chains drawn from one sample of a study of Graves' ophthalmopathy and Graves' hyperthyroidism. TCRdb re-called the multiplex PCR reads through MiXCR, storing one row per CDR3 protein. The table includes roughly 420,000 distinct CDR3 sequences, about 21% detected once. Sequenced sample: peripheral blood. Receptors were obtained from a woman under 30 with stable Graves' hyperthyroidism. Each CDR3 is given with its conserved first and last residue. The order of the fields is D gene, J gene, V gene, clone size, CDR3 protein, CDR3 DNA. A D gene is named only where the DNA matches it firmly. Rows may omit the clone size; those that give it use once, few, many or a size class.

>TRBD1|TRBJ2-7|TRBV11-2|-
CASSFPRDRGLFYDQYF
TGTGCCAGCAGCTTCCCCCGGGACAGGGGTTTGTTCTACGACCAGTACTTC
>TRBD1|TRBJ1-5|TRBV28|many
CAIHTGGAGNQPQHF
TGTGCCATCCATACAGGGGGCGCGGGCAATCAGCCCCAGCATTTT
>TRBD2|TRBJ2-7|TRBV6-2/TRBV6-3|many
CASSYGRGTNSYEQYF
TGTGCCAGCAGTTACGGAAGAGGGACTAACTCCTACGAGCAGTACTTC
>TRBD2|TRBJ2-2|TRBV7-6|many
CASRRTSGRGGELFF
TGTGCCAGCAGGCGAACTAGCGGGAGAGGCGGGGAGCTGTTTTTT
>-|TRBJ1-5|TRBV27|many
CASSSDYNQPQHF
TGTGCCAGCAGTTCCGATTACAATCAGCCCCAGCATTTT
>-|TRBJ1-5|TRBV30|many
CAWSVTSNQPQHF
TGTGCCTGGAGTGTGACCAGCAATCAGCCCCAGCATTTT
>TRBD1|TRBJ1-6|TRBV4-1|many
CASSHPGTGTRRNSPLHF
TGCGCCAGCAGCCATCCCGGGACAGGGACCCGGAGGAATTCACCCCTCCACTTT
>-|TRBJ2-5|TRBV11-2|-
CASSLEPAWGTQYF
TGTGCCAGCAGCTTAGAGCCGGCGTGGGGGACCCAGTACTTC
>-|TRBJ2-5|TRBV6-1|-
CASSPSPPRGAQYF
TGTGCCAGCAGTCCTTCACCGCCACGGGGGGCTCAGTACTTC
>TRBD1|TRBJ1-5|TRBV6-1|many
CASSDGQGAFNQPQHF
TGTGCCAGCAGTGACGGGCAGGGGGCTTTCAATCAGCCCCAGCATTTT
>-|TRBJ2-2|TRBV7-3|-
CASSLGLGENTGELFF
TGTGCCAGCAGCTTAGGACTGGGCGAGAACACCGGGGAGCTGTTTTTT
>-|TRBJ1-1|TRBV12-3/TRBV12-4|-
CASSFYTGFNTEAFF
TGTGCCAGCAGTTTTTATACGGGGTTTAACACTGAAGCTTTCTTT
>-|TRBJ1-2|TRBV9|many
CASSVGARANYGYTF
TGTGCCAGCAGCGTAGGAGCAAGAGCTAACTATGGCTACACCTTC
>-|TRBJ1-2|TRBV20-1|many
CSAWDGANYGYTF
TGCAGTGCTTGGGACGGAGCTAACTATGGCTACACCTTC
>-|TRBJ1-2|TRBV6-2/TRBV6-3|many
CASKKQGNYGYTF
TGTGCCAGCAAGAAACAGGGAAACTATGGCTACACCTTC
>-|TRBJ2-6|TRBV6-2/TRBV6-3|many
CASRRQLSPVSGANVLTF
TGTGCCAGCAGACGCCAACTCTCCCCGGTGTCCGGGGCCAACGTCCTGACTTTC
>TRBD2|TRBJ2-7|TRBV20-1|many
CSARGASGRPQLYEQYF
TGCAGTGCTAGAGGGGCTAGCGGGAGGCCCCAACTCTACGAGCAGTACTTC